The clone carrying this T cell receptor (beta chain) has ten or more counts. Its target is not known. The data belong to a study of Graves' ophthalmopathy and Graves' hyperthyroidism. Findings and limits, study-wide: Ophthalmopathy progression predictions by the model showed 72.22% specificity and about 70% sensitivity.

For repertoire sequencing, the TCR beta CDR3 regions were amplified from RNA transcripts. RT-PCR with HTBI primers came first, then second-round multiplex PCR. TCRdb redid the calling of the multiplex PCR reads with MiXCR, one entry per CDR3 protein. This sample has 400,000 to 500,000 distinct CDR3 sequences; around 21% occur once, and the top ten carry 2.5% to 3.5%. PBMCs were obtained from 9.5 to 10 ml of fresh peripheral blood. V lost 6 bases and J lost 12, with 12 bases in between. This CDR3 is built from 12 residues. Germline assignment: CDR1 MDHEN and CDR2 SYDVKM. V usage is TRBV28 and J usage is TRBJ1-6, with D perhaps matching TRBD1 (5 bases). Sequenced material: peripheral blood. This clonotype was sampled from a woman aged 18-35 years with stable Graves' hyperthyroidism. CDR3 DNA sequence: TGTGCCAGCAGGGGACCCCTAGGACCCCTCCACTTT. This codes for CASRGPLGPLHF.